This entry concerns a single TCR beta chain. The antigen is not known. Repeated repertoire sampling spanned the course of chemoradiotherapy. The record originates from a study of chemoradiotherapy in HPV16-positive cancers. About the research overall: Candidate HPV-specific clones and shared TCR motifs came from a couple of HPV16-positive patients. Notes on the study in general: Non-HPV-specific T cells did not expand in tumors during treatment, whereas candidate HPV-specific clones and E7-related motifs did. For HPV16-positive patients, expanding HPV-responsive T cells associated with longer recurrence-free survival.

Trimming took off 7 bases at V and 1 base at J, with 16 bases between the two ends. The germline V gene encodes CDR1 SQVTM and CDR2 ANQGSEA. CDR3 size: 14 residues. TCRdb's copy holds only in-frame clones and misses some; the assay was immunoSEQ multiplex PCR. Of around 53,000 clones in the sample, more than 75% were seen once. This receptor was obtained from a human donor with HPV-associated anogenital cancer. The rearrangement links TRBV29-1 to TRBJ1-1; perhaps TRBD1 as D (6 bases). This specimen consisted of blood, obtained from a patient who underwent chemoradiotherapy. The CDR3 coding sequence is TGCAGCGCCCGCGGGGGGCGCGGGAACACTGAAGCTTTCTTT. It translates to CSARGGRGNTEAFF.